The source of this T cell receptor beta chain is a study of blood T cell repertoires in COVID-19. Study details: COVID-19 samples from acute and convalescent phases originated in the United States, Italy and Spain.

The CDR3 extends over 13 amino acids. The V end was cut by 3 bases, the J end by 3 bases, with 5 bases between. Per germline, CDR1 LNHDA and CDR2 SQIVND (reference sequence). Assay: immunoSEQ multiplex PCR; the TCRdb copy retains only in-frame clones and omits some. The sample consists of under 300,000 clones, 75% to 95% of them appearing once. Individuals aged 18 to 89 years were recruited from around 22 US areas. Sequenced: PBMCs or T cells enriched from blood (not recorded which). The gene calls are TRBV19 and TRBJ1-4; D is undetermined. This sequence was found in a woman aged 18-29 years who had recovered from COVID-19. The CDR3 nucleotides are TGTGCCAGTAGTATGGCAGCTAATGAAAAACTGTTTTTT. The encoded protein is CASSMAANEKLFF.